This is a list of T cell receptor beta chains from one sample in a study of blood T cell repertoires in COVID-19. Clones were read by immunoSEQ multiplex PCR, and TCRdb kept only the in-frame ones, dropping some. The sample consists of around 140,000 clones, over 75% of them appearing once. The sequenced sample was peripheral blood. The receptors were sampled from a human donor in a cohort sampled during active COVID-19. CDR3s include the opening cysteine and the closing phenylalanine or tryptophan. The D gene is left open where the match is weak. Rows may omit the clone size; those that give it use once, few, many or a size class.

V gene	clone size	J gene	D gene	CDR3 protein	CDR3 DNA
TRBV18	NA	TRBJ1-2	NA	CASSPPQGGGYTF	TGTGCCAGCTCACCGCCGCAGGGTGGTGGCTACACCTTC
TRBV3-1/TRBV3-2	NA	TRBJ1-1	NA	CASSQGGTLPSNTEAFF	TGTGCCAGCAGCCAAGGAGGCACACTTCCATCGAACACTGAAGCTTTCTTT
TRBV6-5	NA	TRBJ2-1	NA	CASSTQGGEQFF	TGTGCCAGCAGTACACAGGGCGGTGAGCAGTTCTTC
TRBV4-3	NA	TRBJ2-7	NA	CASSQEGGSMEYEQYF	TGCGCCAGCAGCCAAGAAGGTGGGTCAATGGAGTACGAGCAGTACTTC
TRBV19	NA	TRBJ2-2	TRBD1	CASKRGQGAVGELFF	TGTGCCAGTAAGAGAGGACAGGGGGCCGTCGGGGAGCTGTTTTTT
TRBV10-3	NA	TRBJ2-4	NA	CAISESGRNIQYF	TGTGCCATCAGTGAGTCAGGGAGGAACATTCAGTACTTC
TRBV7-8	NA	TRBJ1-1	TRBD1	CASSLDRWGEAFF	TGTGCCAGCAGCTTGGACAGGTGGGGGGAAGCTTTCTTT
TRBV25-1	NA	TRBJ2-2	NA	CASSERLLGAGGELFF	TGTGCCAGCAGTGAACGCCTATTGGGGGCTGGCGGGGAGCTGTTTTTT
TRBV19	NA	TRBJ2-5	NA	CASSIGGTGLQETQYF	TGTGCCAGTAGTATAGGTGGAACAGGACTACAAGAGACCCAGTACTTC
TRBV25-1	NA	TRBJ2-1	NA	CASSVTDNEQFF	TGTGCCAGCAGTGTGACAGACAATGAGCAGTTCTTC
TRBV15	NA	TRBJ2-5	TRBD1	CATSNRQGKETQYF	TGTGCCACCAGCAACAGACAGGGGAAAGAGACCCAGTACTTC
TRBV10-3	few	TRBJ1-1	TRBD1	CAISERTGTTEAFF	TGTGCCATCAGTGAGAGGACAGGTACAACTGAAGCTTTCTTT
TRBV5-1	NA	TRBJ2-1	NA	CASSLGQVNEQFF	TGCGCCAGCAGCTTGGGTCAGGTCAATGAGCAGTTCTTC
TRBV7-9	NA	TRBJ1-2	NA	CASSWLGQINYGYTF	TGTGCCAGCAGCTGGCTAGGACAGATTAACTATGGCTACACCTTC
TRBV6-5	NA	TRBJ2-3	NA	CASTSRAAGGDTQYF	TGTGCCAGCACCTCTAGGGCAGCTGGGGGGGATACGCAGTATTTT
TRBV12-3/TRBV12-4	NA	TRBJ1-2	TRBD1	CASSFTGAGGYTF	TGTGCCAGCAGTTTCACAGGGGCTGGTGGCTACACCTTC
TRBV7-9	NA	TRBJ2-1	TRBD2	CASSLIAGAPNEQFF	TGTGCCAGCAGCTTAATAGCGGGGGCCCCCAATGAGCAGTTCTTC
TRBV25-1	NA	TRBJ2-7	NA	CASRHQGSYEQYF	TGTGCCAGCAGACATCAGGGGTCCTACGAGCAGTACTTC
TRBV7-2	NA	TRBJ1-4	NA	CASSPSGGLNEKLFF	TGTGCCAGCAGCCCCAGCGGGGGCCTTAATGAAAAACTGTTTTTT
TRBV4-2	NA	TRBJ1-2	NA	CASSQEIGVRGYTF	TGTGCCAGCAGCCAAGAAATCGGGGTTCGTGGCTACACCTTC
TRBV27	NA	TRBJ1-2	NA	CASSLTGSYGYTF	TGTGCCAGCAGTTTGACGGGATCTTATGGCTACACCTTC
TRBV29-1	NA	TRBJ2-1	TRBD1	CSAVTGDFLNEQFF	TGCAGCGCCGTGACAGGGGACTTCCTCAATGAGCAGTTCTTC
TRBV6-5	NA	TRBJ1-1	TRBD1	CASSWTGAAGTEAFF	TGTGCCAGCAGTTGGACAGGGGCCGCCGGCACTGAAGCTTTCTTT
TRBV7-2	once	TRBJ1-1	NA	CASSWVGGGTEAFF	TGTGCCAGCAGTTGGGTTGGGGGAGGGACTGAAGCTTTCTTT
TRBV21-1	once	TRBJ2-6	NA	CASSKPRRDSGANVLTF	TGTGCCAGCAGCAAACCCCGACGGGACTCTGGGGCCAACGTCCTGACTTTC
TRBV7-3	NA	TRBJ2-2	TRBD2	CASSLEAWTSGGSNTGELFF	TGTGCCAGCAGCTTAGAGGCCTGGACTAGCGGGGGATCGAACACCGGGGAGCTGTTTTTT
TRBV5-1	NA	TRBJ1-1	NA	CASSSVGGNTEAFF	TGCGCCAGCAGCTCCGTGGGGGGGAACACTGAAGCTTTCTTT
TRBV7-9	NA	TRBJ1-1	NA	CASSYHGASTEAFF	TGTGCCAGCAGTTACCATGGGGCAAGCACTGAAGCTTTCTTT
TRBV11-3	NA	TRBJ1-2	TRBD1	CASSRDRGSYGYTF	TGTGCCAGCAGCCGCGACAGGGGAAGCTATGGCTACACCTTC
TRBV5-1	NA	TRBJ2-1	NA	CASSLEDLAFEQFF	TGCGCCAGCAGCTTGGAGGACCTAGCATTTGAGCAGTTCTTC
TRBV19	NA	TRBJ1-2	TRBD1	CASSPDRVYSAIGYTF	TGTGCCAGTAGTCCGGACAGGGTGTACTCGGCGATCGGCTACACCTTC
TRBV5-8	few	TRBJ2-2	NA	CASSLVLGTGASNTGELFF	TGTGCCAGCAGCTTGGTTTTGGGGACTGGAGCCTCGAACACCGGGGAGCTGTTTTTT